This TCR beta chain was recovered during a study of regulatory T cells in long-lasting Graves disease. Whole-study results and caveats: There were preferences for TRBV28, TRBJ1-2 and TRBJ2-5 in persistent disease.

Library construction for TCR beta used iRepertoire HTBI primers and Arm-PCR of CDR3 regions. TCRdb re-called the multiplex PCR reads with MiXCR, one entry per CDR3 protein. The table lists approximately 500,000 distinct CDR3 sequences, about 22% of them singletons. The time point: persistent/refractory GD, antithyroid drugs over 5 years with positive TRAb. The authors made the TCR library using RNA they extracted from PBMCs. The CDR3 is 15 residues long. The trim removed 6 bases at V and 3 bases at J, leaving 11 bases unmatched. The germline CDR1 and CDR2 sequences are DFQATT and SNEGSKA (reference sequence). With respect to this clonotype: What it recognizes is unknown.

This specimen consisted of peripheral blood mononuclear cells (PBMCs), obtained when the disease was refractory, from a patient treated with antithyroid drugs. The chain is built from TRBV20-1 and TRBJ2-7, with 10 bases aligning to TRBD1. The receptor was isolated from a female donor with Graves disease. CDR3 nucleotides: TGCAGTGCATCCGGGACAGGGGAAATGTACTACGAGCAGTACTTC. It codes for CSASGTGEMYYEQYF.